These T cell receptor beta chains were read from a single sample in a study of CD8 T cells in Susac syndrome. Each CDR3 protein is one row after TCRdb ran MiXCR on the immunoSEQ multiplex PCR reads. Altogether some 220,000 distinct CDR3 sequences are present, nearly 97% being singletons, with the ten largest covering 0.095%. The sample taken for sequencing was CD4+ T cells from PBMCs. The receptors here all came from a human donor with multiple sclerosis. CDR3s include the opening cysteine and the closing phenylalanine or tryptophan. Fields, in order: J gene, clone size, V gene, D gene, CDR3 DNA, CDR3 protein. D genes are given only for firm matches. Part of the rows lack a size; the others show once, few, many or a class for expanded clones.

TRBJ2-5	NA	TRBV27	NA	TGTGCCAGCAGTTTCTTAGGGGTTGGGGAGACCCAGTACTTC	CASSFLGVGETQYF
TRBJ1-2	NA	TRBV27	TRBD1	TGTGCCAGCAGAAGAGGGACAGGGGGTAGGGACTATGGCTACACCTTC	CASRRGTGGRDYGYTF
TRBJ2-2	NA	TRBV30	TRBD2	TGTGCCTGGAGTGTTCCCCAGACAGGGACTAGCGGGAGACGGACCGGGGAGCTGTTTTTT	CAWSVPQTGTSGRRTGELFF
TRBJ2-5	once	TRBV15	NA	TGTGCCACCAGCAGAGATCAACCAAACCAAGAGACCCAGTACTTC	CATSRDQPNQETQYF
TRBJ1-1	NA	TRBV7-9	NA	TGTGCCAGCATCCCCCGCGACAGGATCTACACTGAAGCTTTCTTT	CASIPRDRIYTEAFF
TRBJ1-2	NA	TRBV12-3/TRBV12-4	NA	TGTGCCAGCAGTTTGGTCAGGACTGGCTACACCTTC	CASSLVRTGYTF
TRBJ1-6	NA	TRBV6-5	NA	TGTGCCAGCAGTTACACTACGACAGGAGCCTATAATTCACCCCTCCACTTT	CASSYTTTGAYNSPLHF
TRBJ2-5	NA	TRBV3-1	TRBD2	TGTGCCAGCAGCCCTGGACTAGCGGGAGTAAGGGAGACCCAGTACTTC	CASSPGLAGVRETQYF
TRBJ2-3	NA	TRBV2	TRBD2	TGTGCCAGCAAAGCTTCTCTAGCGGGAGGGGCAGATACGCAGTATTTT	CASKASLAGGADTQYF
TRBJ2-5	NA	TRBV7-9	TRBD2	TGTGCCAGCAGATCGGGACTAGCGGGAGATCTCAAGACCCAGTACTTC	CASRSGLAGDLKTQYF
TRBJ2-7	NA	TRBV11-3	NA	TGTGCCAGCAGCTTAGGAGGGACTTACATCTACGAGCAGTACTTC	CASSLGGTYIYEQYF
TRBJ1-1	few	TRBV20-1	NA	TGCAGTGGAGTGGGGAACACTGAAGCTTTCTTT	CSGVGNTEAFF
TRBJ2-2	NA	TRBV10-3	NA	TGTGCCATAACGAACACCGGGGAGCTGTTTTTT	CAITNTGELFF
TRBJ1-4	NA	TRBV6-5	NA	TGTGCCAGCAGTTACTCCCTTGGTTCGGGGGGGGATGAAAAACTGTTTTTT	CASSYSLGSGGDEKLFF
TRBJ2-5	NA	TRBV20-1	NA	TGCAGTGCTAGTCACAGCCAAGAGACCCAGTACTTC	CSASHSQETQYF
TRBJ2-7	NA	TRBV30	NA	TGTGCCGGAAAGGACAGACTCTACGAGCAGTACTTC	CAGKDRLYEQYF
TRBJ1-2	NA	TRBV27	NA	TGTGCCAGCAGTTTCACAGGGAACTATGGCTACACCTTC	CASSFTGNYGYTF
TRBJ2-2	NA	TRBV5-4	NA	TGTGCCAGTAGCGAGTGGAACACCGGGGAGCTGTTTTTT	CASSEWNTGELFF
TRBJ2-1	NA	TRBV29-1	TRBD1	TGCAGCGTTGTGGACAGGGGATTCTATGAGCAGTTCTTC	CSVVDRGFYEQFF
TRBJ2-1	once	TRBV30	NA	TGTGCCTGGAGTGTACTAGGTTTTGAGCAGTTCTTC	CAWSVLGFEQFF
TRBJ2-5	NA	TRBV29-1	TRBD2	TGCAGCGTTCGCGGGACTAGCGGGGGGCTAGAGACCCAGTACTTC	CSVRGTSGGLETQYF
TRBJ2-1	NA	TRBV3-1	TRBD2	TGTGCCAGCAGCCAAGATAGCGGGAGAGTGGGAAATGAGCAGTTCTTC	CASSQDSGRVGNEQFF
TRBJ2-7	NA	TRBV29-1	NA	TGCAGCGTTGCCCCCTTGGGCATCTCCTACGAGCAGTACTTC	CSVAPLGISYEQYF
TRBJ2-7	NA	TRBV2	TRBD2	TGTGCCAGCAGTGAAAGGGCGGGAGGGCCTGCCGAGCAGTACTTC	CASSERAGGPAEQYF
TRBJ2-7	NA	TRBV29-1	TRBD1	TGCAGCGTTGAAGTAGGACAGGGGGGCTACGAGCAGTACTTC	CSVEVGQGGYEQYF
TRBJ2-3	NA	TRBV2	NA	TGTGCCAGCAGTGAAGCTCGGGAGTGGTACACAGATACGCAGTATTTT	CASSEAREWYTDTQYF
TRBJ2-5	NA	TRBV25-1	NA	TGTGCCAGCAGTGAATTGGACCAAGAGACCCAGTACTTC	CASSELDQETQYF
TRBJ2-1	NA	TRBV20-1	TRBD2	TGCAGTGCAGGACTAGCGGGGGGGAATGAGCAGTTCTTC	CSAGLAGGNEQFF
TRBJ2-3	NA	TRBV7-6	TRBD2	TGTGCCAGCAGTTTGGGGGGGAGGGATACGCAGTATTTT	CASSLGGRDTQYF
TRBJ2-3	NA	TRBV5-4	NA	TGTGCCAGCAGCTTGCTAGGACCCAACACAGATACGCAGTATTTT	CASSLLGPNTDTQYF
TRBJ2-5	NA	TRBV9	NA	TGTGCCAGCAGCGTAGACGGCAGGGTGGCGGAGACCCAGTACTTC	CASSVDGRVAETQYF
TRBJ2-1	NA	TRBV25-1	TRBD2	TGTGCCAGCAGTGAAAGGGGCGGGACTAGCCTTGAGCAGTTCTTC	CASSERGGTSLEQFF
TRBJ2-3	NA	TRBV3-1	NA	TGTGCCAGCAGCCAAGATCGTGGCACAGATACGCAGTATTTT	CASSQDRGTDTQYF
TRBJ2-1	NA	TRBV6-1	NA	TGTGCCAGCAGTGAAGCGGCACTAGCTTTTTACAATGAGCAGTTCTTC	CASSEAALAFYNEQFF
TRBJ2-7	NA	TRBV30	NA	TGTGCCTGGAGTCCCTACCGGGGCAGCTACGAGCAGTACTTC	CAWSPYRGSYEQYF
TRBJ2-7	NA	TRBV12-3/TRBV12-4	NA	TGTGCCAGCAGTCCCTCAGGGCACGAGCAGTACTTC	CASSPSGHEQYF
TRBJ2-7	NA	TRBV5-1	TRBD1	TGCGCCAGCAGCTTGGTAGGTCCGGGACAGGCCTACGAGCAGTACTTC	CASSLVGPGQAYEQYF
TRBJ2-1	NA	TRBV20-1	NA	TGCAGTGCTAGGCGAACTAGCTCCTACAATGAGCAGTTCTTC	CSARRTSSYNEQFF
TRBJ2-7	NA	TRBV18	NA	TGTGCCAGCTCGGCGAGCGCCCCCGAGCAGTACTTC	CASSASAPEQYF
TRBJ2-5	NA	TRBV14	NA	TGTGCCAGCAGCCCCCTGGAGACCGAGACCCAGTACTTC	CASSPLETETQYF
TRBJ1-5	NA	TRBV7-2	NA	TGTGCCAGCAGCTTAATGGGACAACGAAACCAGCCCCAGCATTTT	CASSLMGQRNQPQHF
TRBJ2-7	NA	TRBV7-9	NA	TGTGCCAGCAGCGATCCCTACGAGCAGTACTTC	CASSDPYEQYF
TRBJ2-5	NA	TRBV12-3/TRBV12-4	NA	TGTGCCAGCAGTCAACGGGCGGGGACCCAGTACTTC	CASSQRAGTQYF
TRBJ2-7	NA	TRBV12-3/TRBV12-4	NA	TGTGCCAGTACCTTGGGCCCCAACTACGAGCAGTACTTC	CASTLGPNYEQYF
TRBJ1-6	NA	TRBV7-2	TRBD1	TGTGCCAGCAGCCAGAGGACAGGGGGGATACCCCTCCACTTT	CASSQRTGGIPLHF
TRBJ2-7	NA	TRBV5-6	TRBD2	TGTGCCAGCAGCCGACGACTAGCGGCCCCCGGCGAGCAGTACTTC	CASSRRLAAPGEQYF